This entry lists 14 T cell receptor beta chains sequenced from one sample in a study of CD8+ T cells in alopecia areata. Treatment specified: oral pan-JAK inhibitor, 5-10 mg twice daily. Reverse transcription of extracted RNA yielded cDNA, which provided the sequencing template. Libraries were prepared by immunoSEQ multiplex PCR; TCRdb keeps only in-frame clonotypes and omits some of them. The sample has 150,000 to 200,000 clones, 58% seen once. Here the sequenced sample was CD4+ T cells sorted from blood, taken at week 24, from a patient treated with tofacitinib. The receptors were gathered from a human donor with alopecia areata.

There are a few counts of this clone. This chain connects TRBV11-2 to TRBJ2-2; D gene ambiguous. V was cut by 2 bases and J by 1 base, with 8 bases left in between. Germline V gene data show CDR1 as SGHAT and CDR2 as FQNNGV. The CDR3 is 15 residues long. The CDR3 bases are TGTGCCAGCAGCTTATTGGTGGAGAACACCGGGGAGCTGTTTTTT. This translates into CASSLLVENTGELFF.

This rearrangement joins TRBV20-1 to TRBJ2-1, with D uncertain. Germline values: CDR1 DFQATT, CDR2 SNEGSKA (reference sequence). Trimming cost V 5 bases and J 10 bases, with 9 bases left between them. This CDR3 region has 10 residues. The CDR3 reads CSAGVGEQFF. As DNA, the CDR3 is TGCAGTGCTGGAGTAGGGGAGCAGTTCTTC.

This rearrangement joins TRBV7-9 to TRBJ2-1; 9 bases are shared with TRBD1. Per germline, CDR1 SEHNR and CDR2 FQNEAQ (reference sequence). The V segment lost 8 bases and the J segment 4 bases; nucleotides outside the gene matches: 6. The CDR3 spans 14 residues. Here the CDR3 reads CASQQGASYNEQFF. Written as DNA, the CDR3 is TGTGCCAGCCAACAGGGGGCATCGTACAATGAGCAGTTCTTC.

The chain combines TRBV7-2 with TRBJ2-5, with 7 nucleotides matching TRBD2. The V gene's germline CDR1 is SGHTA and CDR2 FQGNSA. The trim removed 6 bases at V and 5 bases at J, leaving 15 bases unmatched. The CDR3 has 16 residues. The CDR3 loop reads CASSGRLAGVAETQYF. DNA for the CDR3: TGTGCCAGCAGTGGGAGGTTGGCGGGGGTGGCGGAGACCCAGTACTTC. The full variable domain, with the rest looked up from reference TRBV7-2 and TRBJ2-5, is GAGVSQSPSNKVTEKGKDVELRCDPISGHTALYWYRQSLGQGLEFLIYFQGNSAPDKSGLPSDRFSAERTGGSVSTLTIQRTQQEDSAVYLCASSGRLAGVAETQYFGPGTRLLVL.

This clone has a handful of counts. The V and J genes are TRBV5-1 and TRBJ2-2; tentative D call: TRBD1 (6 bases). CDR3 length: 15 amino acids. Deletions cut 4 bases from V and 1 base from J, with 11 bases between. Germline V CDR1 and CDR2: SGHRS, YFSETQ. CDR3 in DNA: TGCGCCAGCAGCCCCAGGGGCGAGAACACCGGGGAGCTGTTTTTT. It is translated as CASSPRGENTGELFF.

The rearrangement joins TRBV5-6 to TRBJ2-1; 8 bases line up with TRBD1. CDR1 is SGHDT and CDR2 is YYEEEE in the germline V gene. Germline trimming cut 4 bases from V and 6 bases from J; bases unmatched to any gene: 12. The CDR3 runs to 16 residues. The CDR3 sequence is CASSQLTGDTINEQFF. CDR3 DNA: TGTGCCAGCAGCCAACTGACAGGGGACACTATCAATGAGCAGTTCTTC.

The chain carries TRBV18 and TRBJ1-1, with no clear D. The V end lost 8 bases, the J end lost 2 bases, and 9 bases lay between the germline ends. Germline CDR1 reads KGHSH; CDR2 reads LQKENI. There are 12 residues in the CDR3. DNA for the CDR3: TGTGCCAGCCTCCAGGCCAACACTGAAGCTTTCTTT. Protein sequence: CASLQANTEAFF.

Only a few counts were recorded for this clone. The chain recombines TRBV6-6 with TRBJ1-2; D not resolved. V lost 8 bases and J lost 0, with 7 bases in between. The CDR3 extends over 12 amino acids. Germline CDR1 reads MNHNY; CDR2 reads SVGAGI (reference sequence). The DNA for the CDR3 is TGTGCCAGCTTGGATCCTAACTATGGCTACACCTTC. Amino acids: CASLDPNYGYTF.

This chain connects TRBV21-1 to TRBJ2-7; no check of the table's D call, TRBD2, against the DNA was made. TRBV21-1 is marked as a pseudogene. The CDR3 is 13 amino acids. The CDR3 reads CASSKDLDCREYF. CDR3 DNA sequence: TGTGCCAGCAGCAAAGATCTGGACTGTAGGGAGTACTTC.

This chain uses TRBV5-1 with TRBJ1-2; 8 nucleotides line up with TRBD1. Germline V gene data show CDR1 as SGHRS and CDR2 as YFSETQ. The CDR3 runs to 12 residues. J was trimmed by 5 bases and V by 7 bases; bases with no gene match: 4. CDR3 region: CASGQGGYGYTF. CDR3 sequence (DNA): TGCGCCAGCGGACAGGGAGGTTATGGCTACACCTTC.

The V call is TRBV6-5, the J call TRBJ2-3, with unresolved D. CDR1 MNHEY and CDR2 SVGAGI come from the germline V gene. The CDR3 spans 12 residues. Trimming removed 6 bases from V and 5 bases from J, with 9 bases in between. For the CDR3, the DNA is TGTGCCAGCAGGCGTCTAGTAGATACGCAGTATTTT. Its translation: CASRRLVDTQYF.

In nucleotides, the CDR3 is TGTGCCAGCAGCCGGGGGAACATTCAGTACTTC. Protein product: CASSRGNIQYF. The rearrangement joins TRBV6-6 to TRBJ2-4; tentative D call: TRBD2 (6 bases). Trimming stripped 6 bases from V and 7 bases from J, with 7 bases between. The CDR3 extends over 11 amino acids. CDR1 MNHNY and CDR2 SVGAGI come from the germline V gene (reference sequence).

The chain has TRBV11-3 and TRBJ1-3; the match to TRBD1 covers 7 bases. This CDR3 is built from 15 residues. Looked up from germline, CDR1 is SGHNT and CDR2 is YENEEA. J gave up 5 bases and V 6 bases, and 10 bases lay outside the gene matches. CDR3 region: CASRNEGAQRNTIYF. DNA for the CDR3: TGTGCCAGCAGGAACGAGGGGGCGCAGAGAAACACCATATATTTT.

This clone has only a few counts. V usage is TRBV4-1 and J usage is TRBJ2-1; D may match TRBD1 or TRBD2 (5 bases each). The CDR3 is made up of 15 amino acids. The germline V gene encodes CDR1 MGHRA and CDR2 YSYEKL. Trimming cost V 0 bases and J 2 bases, with 8 bases left between them. The CDR3 nucleotides read TGCGCCAGCAGCCAAGAACGGGGACCCTACAATGAGCAGTTCTTC. Protein product: CASSQERGPYNEQFF.